The rows below give T cell receptor beta chains drawn from one sample of a study of blood T cell repertoires in COVID-19. Assay: immunoSEQ multiplex PCR; the TCRdb copy retains only in-frame clones and omits some. The sample carries more than 200,000 clones, about 88% recorded once. Sequenced material: peripheral blood. These receptors were obtained from a man aged 70 or older with acute or convalescent COVID-19. The CDR3 runs from the conserved cysteine through the conserved F or W. D genes are given only for firm matches. Not all rows give a size; the values are once, few, many and, for expanded clones, a class.

clone size,V gene,D gene,J gene,CDR3 length,CDR3 protein,CDR3 DNA
NA,TRBV28,TRBD1,TRBJ1-5,15,CASSPGQGEAQPQHF,TGTGCCAGCAGCCCGGGACAGGGGGAGGCTCAGCCCCAGCATTTT
NA,TRBV4-3,NA,TRBJ2-1,15,CASSQDGIRPNEQFF,TGCGCCAGCAGCCAAGATGGTATCAGGCCCAATGAGCAGTTCTTC
NA,TRBV9,TRBD2,TRBJ2-7,17,CASSGQAGGPLSGEQYF,TGTGCCAGCAGCGGACAAGCGGGAGGGCCATTATCGGGCGAGCAGTACTTC
NA,TRBV27,TRBD1,TRBJ2-2,17,CASSFFWTGGNTGELFF,TGTGCCAGCAGTTTTTTTTGGACAGGGGGAAACACCGGGGAGCTGTTTTTT
NA,TRBV3-1/TRBV3-2,NA,TRBJ1-1,14,CASSQARRGTEAFF,TGTGCCAGCAGCCAAGCCCGAAGGGGGACTGAAGCTTTCTTT
NA,TRBV4-1,TRBD1,TRBJ1-2,15,CASRDPGQGDYGYTF,TGCGCCAGCAGGGACCCGGGACAGGGTGACTATGGCTACACCTTC
NA,TRBV19,NA,TRBJ1-2,14,CASSQKQGVDGYTF,TGTGCCAGTAGCCAAAAACAGGGAGTCGATGGCTACACCTTC
NA,TRBV19,NA,TRBJ2-7,17,CASSILCRTVCFYEQYF,TGTGCCAGTAGTATACTTTGTAGGACAGTTTGTTTCTACGAGCAGTACTTC
few,TRBV4-2,NA,TRBJ2-1,15,CASSQGPGLSNEQFF,TGTGCCAGCAGCCAAGGACCCGGACTTTCGAATGAGCAGTTCTTC
NA,TRBV10-3,NA,TRBJ2-2,17,CAISESGEGSFSGELFF,TGTGCCATCAGTGAGTCGGGCGAGGGCTCGTTCTCCGGGGAGCTGTTTTTT
NA,TRBV6-6,NA,TRBJ1-1,12,CASSPGQNEAFF,TGTGCCAGCAGTCCAGGACAAAATGAAGCTTTCTTT
NA,TRBV7-3,TRBD2,TRBJ2-1,18,CASSARVVLAGDNNEQFF,TGTGCCAGCAGCGCCCGTGTGGTCCTAGCGGGAGACAACAATGAGCAGTTCTTC
NA,TRBV7-9,TRBD1,TRBJ2-3,15,CASRLQGLPTDTQYF,TGTGCCAGCAGATTACAGGGGCTCCCCACAGATACGCAGTATTTT
NA,TRBV2,TRBD2,TRBJ2-1,15,CASSAREGRVNEQFF,TGTGCCAGCAGTGCGCGGGAGGGCAGGGTTAATGAGCAGTTCTTC
NA,TRBV6-5,NA,TRBJ2-7,14,CASRRNTGTYEQYF,TGTGCCAGCAGACGAAATACAGGGACCTACGAGCAGTACTTC
NA,TRBV20-1,NA,TRBJ2-3,14,CSASAGTHTDTQYF,TGCAGTGCTAGTGCCGGGACTCACACAGATACGCAGTATTTT
NA,TRBV2,TRBD1,TRBJ1-1,15,CASRDGQGMNTEAFF,TGTGCCAGCAGGGATGGACAGGGGATGAACACTGAAGCTTTCTTT
NA,TRBV10-3,NA,TRBJ1-1,14,CAISEEQGYTEAFF,TGTGCCATCAGTGAGGAACAGGGCTACACTGAAGCTTTCTTT
NA,TRBV7-8,TRBD1,TRBJ1-5,14,CASSLARQGEPQHF,TGTGCCAGCAGCTTAGCCCGACAGGGAGAGCCCCAGCATTTT
few,TRBV5-1,TRBD1,TRBJ1-2,14,CASSLGTGGHGYTF,TGCGCCAGCAGCTTGGGGACAGGGGGACATGGCTACACCTTC
NA,TRBV7-8,NA,TRBJ2-2,15,CASSLVPSLAGELFF,TGTGCCAGCAGCTTAGTCCCCTCTCTAGCCGGGGAGCTGTTTTTT
NA,TRBV3-1/TRBV3-2,NA,TRBJ1-1,14,CASSRNGVNTEAFF,TGTGCCAGCAGCCGAAACGGGGTAAACACTGAAGCTTTCTTT
NA,TRBV6-5,NA,TRBJ1-2,14,CASSYNGKQGGYTF,TGTGCCAGCAGTTACAACGGGAAACAGGGTGGCTACACCTTC
NA,TRBV2,TRBD1,TRBJ1-6,15,CASRSGTGYHSPLHF,TGTGCCAGCAGATCAGGGACAGGGTATCATTCACCCCTCCACTTT
NA,TRBV6-5,NA,TRBJ2-1,13,CASSRPTDNEQFF,TGTGCCAGCAGCCGACCGACAGACAATGAGCAGTTCTTC
NA,TRBV9,NA,TRBJ2-3,15,CASSVVPGSSDTQYF,TGTGCCAGCAGCGTAGTTCCCGGGAGCTCAGATACGCAGTATTTT
NA,TRBV9,NA,TRBJ1-5,16,CASSARDSPEGQPQHF,TGTGCCAGCAGCGCCCGGGACTCCCCCGAGGGTCAGCCCCAGCATTTT
NA,TRBV2,TRBD2,TRBJ2-1,14,CASSELWGGHEQFF,TGTGCCAGCAGTGAATTGTGGGGAGGGCATGAGCAGTTCTTC
NA,TRBV29-1,TRBD2,TRBJ2-2,14,CSVSAGVSTGELFF,TGCAGCGTTAGCGCGGGAGTTAGCACCGGGGAGCTGTTTTTT